The TCR beta chain described here comes from a study of T-cell memory formation after mild COVID-19 (dated by TCRdb to the early 2020s). Regarding the research as a whole: TCR sequence clusters from the two donors were found to be largely donor specific. In a couple of donors, T-cell clones that expanded and contracted after mild COVID-19 were tracked by sequencing TCRalpha and TCRbeta repertoires over time. Two young, previously healthy adult volunteers, one female and one male, were included in the cohort.

TCRdb lists the instrument as Illumina NovaSeq 6000. cDNA libraries for TCRalpha and TCRbeta were prepared by 5'RACE using constant-segment primers, with sample barcodes and unique molecular identifiers added. Trizol reagent was used to extract RNA from every sample. Library amplification was performed in two PCR steps, and a second sample barcode and Illumina TruSeq adapters were introduced in the second step. The libraries were sequenced on an Illumina NovaSeq using 2 x 150 bp paired-end reads. Regarding the original processing steps: Demultiplexing of reads and collapsing into UMI-guided consensus sequences were performed with migec v1.2.7. Using mixcr v2.1.11, the UMI consensuses were aligned to TRA and TRB V and J templates and assembled into clonotypes. Clonotypes were classified as expanded or contracted when called significant by both edgeR and NoisET, with noise models trained on biological replicates. For edgeR calls, a false discovery rate-adjusted p below 0.01 and a log2 fold-change threshold of 1 were applied. As an exploratory analysis of dynamics, PCA with hierarchical clustering was applied to max-normalized trajectories of the 1000 most abundant clonotypes. Separately sequenced CD4+ and CD8+ repertoires were used to assign a CD4 or CD8 phenotype to each responding clone. TCRdb reprocessed the public reads (quality trimming at Q25 with fastp, clone calling with MiXCR) and kept in-frame beta chains. Rows are combined by CDR3 protein, so each entry shows the most common genes and DNA. The V and J calls and clone size come from TCRdb's table, not from the authors' own analysis. The sample data list 300,000 to 350,000 distinct CDR3 sequences, and approximately 14% of these were observed just once. The ten largest clones take up 20% to 25% of the sample.

Overall study outcomes, separate from this receptor: Clones contracting from day 15 to 85 had balanced CD4/CD8 phenotypes, while a second wave expanding from day 15 to 37 was biased towards CD4+. SARS-CoV-2 specificity was not confirmed for the second-wave clones peaking on day 37. Contracting CD4+ clones appeared mostly in the CM and EM memory subsets, whereas CD8+ clones were enriched in EMRA. The study covered only two mild cases, and larger cohorts including severe cases with pre-infection samples were considered necessary. Some responding clones were found in pre-infection memory, which suggests that pre-existing cross-reactive memory T cells took part in the SARS-CoV-2 response.

The V end loses 2 bases and the J end loses 2 bases, and a stretch of 10 bases separates them. As encoded in the germline V gene (reference sequence), CDR1 is MNHEY while CDR2 is SMNVEV. The CDR3 sequence holds 14 residues, the cysteine and phenylalanine included. Of the read, only the CDR3 DNA is kept; its 42 bases are in frame from base 1. PBMCs were isolated by Ficoll-Paque density gradient centrifugation. This clonotype has just a few counts. Its antigen remains unidentified. No much larger clonotype is one base removed from it; base qualities were not supplied. The sequence was collected from a man between 18 and 35 years old who had mild COVID-19 (a few samples of this study predate the infection). The sample titles of this study are shuffled in the database, so cell type and time point are left out; the donor was told from shared clones. Sequenced input: PBMCs or a T cell subset sorted from them (not recorded which). The rearranged segments are TRBV27 and TRBJ2-7; a confident D gene designation cannot be given. The CDR3 is CASSLGITAYEQYF. The DNA is as follows: TGTGCCAGCAGTTTAGGTATTACGGCCTACGAGCAGTACTTC.